This T cell receptor beta chain derives from a study of cytomegalovirus exposure and HLA in healthy donors. Background on the study: A preliminary data release comprised around 85 million unique TCRs obtained from HLA-typed donors.

Study-level points and caveats: The study dropped some indistinguishable V segments, TRBV6-2 and TRBV6-3 among them.

As concerns this clone: The antigen remains undetermined.

Both 60 Vbeta primers and 13 Jbeta primers went into the PCR. Authors' analysis steps: There were tens of millions of unique TCR beta chains by a later count, and approximately 10 million of them were shared. The protocol was immunoSEQ multiplex PCR, while the TCRdb copy is restricted to in-frame clones and leaves out a portion. The DNA gave D and trimming, while V, J and clone size come from that table. Of some 90,000 clones listed, 80% are singletons. Deletions cut 7 bases from V and 0 bases from J, with 18 bases between. Germline CDR1 SGHAT, CDR2 FQNNGV. This CDR3 region has 16 residues. This clonotype originated in a woman aged 50 to 60 in good health and CMV-seropositive. The chain combines TRBV11-2 with TRBJ1-2; no clear D. Sequencing was done on a sample of PBMCs. The CDR3 spells CASNGLTSGSNYGYTF. In DNA form, the CDR3 reads TGTGCCAGCAACGGACTGACGAGCGGCTCTAACTATGGCTACACCTTC.